The clone carrying this T cell receptor beta chain was seen only a few times. Graves' hyperthyroidism qualified as stable when ophthalmopathy did not progress within 18 months. PBMCs stemmed from under 11 ml fresh peripheral blood. What was amplified from RNA transcripts were TCR beta CDR3 regions. TCR CDR3 underwent first-round RT-PCR with the HTBI primer set. TCRdb fed the multiplex PCR reads into MiXCR, producing one record per CDR3 protein. The sample lists under 450,000 distinct CDR3 sequences, less than 20% occurring once. This specimen belongs to a study of T cells in Graves' hyperthyroidism and ophthalmopathy. The TCR was taken from a young woman with Graves' hyperthyroidism. Specimen: blood.

In nucleotides, the CDR3 is TGTGCCAGCAGTCACAAGGACAGGGGGATCCGAAACACCATATATTTT. Its translation: CASSHKDRGIRNTIYF. The gene calls are TRBV28 and TRBJ1-3; 10 positions match TRBD1. V lost 5 bases and J lost 5; bases outside the gene matches: 9. This CDR3 is 16 amino acids long. Germline values: CDR1 MDHEN, CDR2 SYDVKM.